What follows describes a single T cell receptor (beta chain). Its specificity is unknown. The CDR3 is 11 amino acids. With 7 bases removed from V and 9 bases from J, the gap between germline ends came to 12 bases. Germline loops: CDR1 MNHEY, CDR2 SVGEGT. The sample comes from a study of blood T cells in healthy people across ages. Study-wide results and limits: Estimates of total diversity, which came from one million sequenced T cells, were considered to be underestimates.

The second PCR ran 7 to 11 cycles with a sample-barcoded 5' primer and J-beta primers. Each of the cDNA molecules was tagged by a template-switch adaptor with 12 random nucleotides. TCRdb re-called the 5' RACE reads through MiXCR, storing one row per CDR3 protein. The data hold just under 900,000 distinct CDR3 sequences, with around 30% observed a single time. V usage is TRBV6-2 or TRBV6-3 and J usage is TRBJ1-1; no reliable D call. This receptor was obtained from a woman over 75 in good health. Sequencing was performed on blood. The CDR3 sequence is CASNQDTKAFF. CDR3 DNA sequence: TGTGCCAGCAACCAAGACACAAAAGCTTTCTTT.